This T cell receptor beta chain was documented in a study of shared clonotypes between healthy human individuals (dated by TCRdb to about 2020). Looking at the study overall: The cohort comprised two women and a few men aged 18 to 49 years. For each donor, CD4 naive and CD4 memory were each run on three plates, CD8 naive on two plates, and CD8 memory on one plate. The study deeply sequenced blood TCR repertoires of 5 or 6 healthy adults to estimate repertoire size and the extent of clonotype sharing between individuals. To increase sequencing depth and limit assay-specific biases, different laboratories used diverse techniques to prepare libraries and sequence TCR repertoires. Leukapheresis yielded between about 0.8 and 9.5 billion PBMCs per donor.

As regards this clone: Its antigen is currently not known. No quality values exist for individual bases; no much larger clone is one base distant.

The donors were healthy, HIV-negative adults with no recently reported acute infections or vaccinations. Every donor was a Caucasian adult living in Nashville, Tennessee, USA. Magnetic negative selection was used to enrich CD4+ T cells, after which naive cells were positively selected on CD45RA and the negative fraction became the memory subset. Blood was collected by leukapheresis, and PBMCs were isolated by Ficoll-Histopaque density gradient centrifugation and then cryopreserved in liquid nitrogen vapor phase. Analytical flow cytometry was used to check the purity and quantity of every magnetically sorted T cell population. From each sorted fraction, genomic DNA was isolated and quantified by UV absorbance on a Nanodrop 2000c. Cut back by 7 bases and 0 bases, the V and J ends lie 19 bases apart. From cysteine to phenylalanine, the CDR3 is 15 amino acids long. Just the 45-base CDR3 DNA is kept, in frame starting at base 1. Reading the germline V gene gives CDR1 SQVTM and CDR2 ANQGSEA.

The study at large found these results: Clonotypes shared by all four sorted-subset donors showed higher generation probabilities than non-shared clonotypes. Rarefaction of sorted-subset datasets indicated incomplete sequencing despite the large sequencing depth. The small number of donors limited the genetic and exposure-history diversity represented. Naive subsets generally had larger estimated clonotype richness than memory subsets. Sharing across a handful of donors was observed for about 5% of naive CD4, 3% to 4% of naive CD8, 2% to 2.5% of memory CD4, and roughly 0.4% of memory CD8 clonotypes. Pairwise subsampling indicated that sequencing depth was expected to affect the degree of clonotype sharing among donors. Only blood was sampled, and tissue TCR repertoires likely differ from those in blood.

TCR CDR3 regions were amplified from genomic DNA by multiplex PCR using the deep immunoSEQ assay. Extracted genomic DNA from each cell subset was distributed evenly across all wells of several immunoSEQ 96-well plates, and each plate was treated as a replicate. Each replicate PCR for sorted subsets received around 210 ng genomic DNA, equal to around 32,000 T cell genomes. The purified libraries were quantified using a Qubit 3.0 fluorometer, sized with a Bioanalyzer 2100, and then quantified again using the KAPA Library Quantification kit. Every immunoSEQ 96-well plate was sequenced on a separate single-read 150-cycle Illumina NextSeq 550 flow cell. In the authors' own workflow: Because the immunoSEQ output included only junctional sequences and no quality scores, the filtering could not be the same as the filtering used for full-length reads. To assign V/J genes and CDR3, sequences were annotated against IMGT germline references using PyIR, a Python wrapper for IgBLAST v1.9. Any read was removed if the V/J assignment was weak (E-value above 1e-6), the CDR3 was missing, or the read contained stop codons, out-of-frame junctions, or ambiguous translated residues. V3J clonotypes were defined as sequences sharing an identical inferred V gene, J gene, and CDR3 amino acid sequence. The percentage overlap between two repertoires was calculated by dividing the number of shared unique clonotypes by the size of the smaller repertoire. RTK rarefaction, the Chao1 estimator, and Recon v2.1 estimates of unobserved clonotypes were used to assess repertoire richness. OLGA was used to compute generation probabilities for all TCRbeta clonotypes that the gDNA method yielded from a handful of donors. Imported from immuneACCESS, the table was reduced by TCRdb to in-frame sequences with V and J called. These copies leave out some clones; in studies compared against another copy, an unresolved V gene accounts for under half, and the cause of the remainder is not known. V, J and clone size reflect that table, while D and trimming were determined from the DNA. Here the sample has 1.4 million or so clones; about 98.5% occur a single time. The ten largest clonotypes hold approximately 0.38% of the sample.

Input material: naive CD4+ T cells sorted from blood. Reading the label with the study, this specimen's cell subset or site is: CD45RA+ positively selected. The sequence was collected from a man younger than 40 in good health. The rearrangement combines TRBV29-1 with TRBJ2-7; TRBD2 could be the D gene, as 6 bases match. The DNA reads TGCAGCGCCCTTATAGCGGCAAGGAGCTCCTACGAGCAGTACTTC. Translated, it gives CSALIAARSSYEQYF.